This T cell receptor (beta chain) was sequenced for a study of T cell repertoires in cytomegalovirus infection. In the study overall: Both CMV infection and a matching HLA type were indicated by public TCR beta signatures.

General observations from the study: Cumulative frequency of public TCR beta families picked out carriers of CMV plus the relevant HLA. The response measured ex vivo was dominated by TCR beta clonotypes (HLA-C-restricted and CMV-specific).

This CDR3 region has 17 residues. The germline V gene encodes CDR1 MGHRA and CDR2 YSYEKL. Trimming took off 0 bases at V and 4 bases at J, with 18 bases between the two ends. About this clonotype: Its specificity is unknown.

From the reads, TCRdb called clonotypes with MiXCR, one entry per CDR3 protein. The data contain roughly 180,000 distinct CDR3 sequences, approximately 28% of them seen just once; the ten biggest clones take up roughly 32%. This receptor was taken from a human donor in good health (CMV status not recorded). Some clones in this sample may be carry-over from other donors' samples. The rearrangement uses TRBV4-1 and TRBJ1-2, with D maybe TRBD1 (5 bases). Sequencing used PBMCs. The CDR3 DNA reads as TGCGCCAGCAGCCAAGAACCACCGGGACGGCGGACCTATGGCTACACCTTC. This sequence encodes CASSQEPPGRRTYGYTF.